Listed below are T cell receptor beta chains from one sample, sequenced in a study of human T cells and chemical hapten exposure. TCRdb re-derived calls from the RACE reads in MiXCR, one entry per CDR3 protein. The sample holds a few hundred thousand distinct CDR3 sequences; under 6.5% are singletons and the top ten take roughly 5.4%. Sequencing was performed on whole blood, taken in connection with sensitization to the hapten diphenylcyclopropenone (DPC). Receptor source: a woman between 18 and 29 years old with alopecia areata. Some clones in this sample may be carry-over from other donors' samples. Both conserved end residues are part of each CDR3. Fields, in order: CDR3 protein, CDR3 DNA, V gene, clone size, D gene, J gene. The D gene is left open where the match is weak. Clone size is shown for a subset of rows, as once, few, many or a class of expanded clone.

CASSFRQGRTPLHF TGTGCCAGCAGCTTTAGACAGGGTAGGACACCCCTCCACTTT TRBV7-2 many TRBD1 TRBJ1-6
CATSRGGGGGNEQFF TGTGCCACCAGCCGAGGCGGGGGAGGAGGAAATGAGCAGTTCTTC TRBV15 few TRBD2 TRBJ2-1
CASSSRFQGSYSNQPQHF TGTGCCAGCTCATCAAGGTTCCAGGGCTCGTATAGCAATCAGCCCCAGCATTTT TRBV18 . . TRBJ1-5
CASSPGNSGEYF TGTGCCAGCAGTCCCGGGAACTCAGGGGAGTACTTC TRBV6-2/TRBV6-3 few . TRBJ2-5
CSAKQVRDTEAFF TGCAGTGCCAAACAGGTCCGGGACACTGAAGCTTTCTTT TRBV20-1 many . TRBJ1-1
CASSIGLSGNTIYF TGTGCCAGCAGCATCGGACTCTCTGGAAACACCATATATTTT TRBV7-9 many . TRBJ1-3
CASTEIGTSGGFITDTQYF TGTGCCAGCACCGAAATAGGGACTAGCGGGGGCTTCATCACAGATACGCAGTATTTT TRBV7-2 . TRBD2 TRBJ2-3
CASVMTGGAFF TGTGCTAGTGTCATGACAGGGGGAGCTTTCTTT TRBV12-5 few TRBD1 TRBJ1-1
CASSFYDTEAFF TGTGCCAGCAGCTTTTATGACACTGAAGCTTTCTTT TRBV7-8 . . TRBJ1-1
CASSLQGEVMDTQYF TGTGCCAGCAGCTTGCAGGGGGAGGTAATGGATACGCAGTATTTT TRBV5-6 few . TRBJ2-3
CASRAQGSDTEAFF TGTGCCAGCAGGGCACAGGGGTCGGACACTGAAGCTTTCTTT TRBV12-3/TRBV12-4 many TRBD1 TRBJ1-1
CASSEPGVSGNTIYF TGTGCCAGCAGTGAGCCAGGGGTGTCTGGAAACACCATATATTTT TRBV25-1 . . TRBJ1-3
CASRVQTTNEKLFF TGTGCCAGCAGGGTCCAAACGACTAATGAAAAACTGTTTTTT TRBV12-3/TRBV12-4 . . TRBJ1-4
CASSLPGKTSNQPQHF TGTGCCAGTAGTTTGCCAGGGAAAACTAGCAATCAGCCCCAGCATTTT TRBV19 many . TRBJ1-5
CASSANRGPNQPQHF TGTGCCAGCAGCGCCAACAGGGGGCCTAATCAGCCCCAGCATTTT TRBV7-8 many TRBD1 TRBJ1-5
CASSQDGTPQATNEKLFF TGTGCCAGCAGCCAAGACGGGACGCCACAAGCAACTAATGAAAAACTGTTTTTT TRBV4-2 few . TRBJ1-4
CASSEQGAWSYNEQFF TGTGCCAGCAGTGAACAGGGGGCATGGTCCTACAATGAGCAGTTCTTC TRBV2 . TRBD1 TRBJ2-1
CASSPEFSPGLALSDTQYF TGTGCCAGCAGTCCCGAATTCTCGCCGGGACTAGCGCTTTCAGATACGCAGTATTTT TRBV25-1 few TRBD2 TRBJ2-3
CASSLFQGAAGNTIYF TGTGCCAGCAGCTTATTTCAGGGGGCCGCTGGAAACACCATATATTTT TRBV7-9 few TRBD1 TRBJ1-3
CASKKKDIRAEQYF TGTGCCAGCAAGAAGAAGGACATCCGGGCCGAGCAGTACTTC TRBV6-8 . . TRBJ2-7
CASRGTDWNTEAFF TGTGCCAGCAGGGGGACCGACTGGAACACTGAAGCTTTCTTT TRBV28 many . TRBJ1-1
CASTSVLELHF TGTGCCAGCACCTCCGTCCTGGAACTGCATTTT TRBV7-9 . . TRBJ1-5
CASSQIWDGNSPLHF TGTGCCAGCAGCCAAATTTGGGACGGGAATTCACCCCTCCACTTT TRBV6-5 many . TRBJ1-6